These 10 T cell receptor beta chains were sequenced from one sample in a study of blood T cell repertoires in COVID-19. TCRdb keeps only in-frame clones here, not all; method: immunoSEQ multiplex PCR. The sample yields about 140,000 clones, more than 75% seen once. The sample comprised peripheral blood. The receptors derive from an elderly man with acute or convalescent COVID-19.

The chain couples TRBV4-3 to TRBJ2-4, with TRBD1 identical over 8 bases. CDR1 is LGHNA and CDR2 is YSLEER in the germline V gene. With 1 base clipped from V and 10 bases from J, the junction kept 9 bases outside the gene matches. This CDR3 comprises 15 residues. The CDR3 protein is CASSQGSGQEAIQYF. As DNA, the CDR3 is TGCGCCAGCAGCCAAGGATCGGGACAGGAGGCGATTCAGTACTTC.

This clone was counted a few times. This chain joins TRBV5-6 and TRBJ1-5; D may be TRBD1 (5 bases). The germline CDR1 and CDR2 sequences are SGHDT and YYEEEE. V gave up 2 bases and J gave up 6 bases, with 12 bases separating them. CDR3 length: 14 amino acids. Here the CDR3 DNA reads TGTGCCAGCAGCTTAGCGGGGGGTCCTCAGCCCCAGCATTTT. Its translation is CASSLAGGPQPQHF.

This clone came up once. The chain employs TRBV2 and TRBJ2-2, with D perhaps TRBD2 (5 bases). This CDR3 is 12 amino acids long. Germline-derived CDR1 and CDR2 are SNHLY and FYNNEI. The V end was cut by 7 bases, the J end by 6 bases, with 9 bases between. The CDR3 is CASKRESGELFF. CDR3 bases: TGTGCCAGCAAAAGGGAGTCCGGGGAGCTGTTTTTT.

The CDR3 DNA sequence: TGTGCCAGCAGTTTTCGAGACATCACCGGGGAGCTGTTTTTT. Its translation: CASSFRDITGELFF. The chain is built from TRBV2 and TRBJ2-2; D unresolved. The CDR3 covers 14 residues. Germline V gene lookup returns CDR1 SNHLY and CDR2 FYNNEI. Trimming removed 5 bases from V and 4 bases from J, with 11 bases in between. The full variable domain, in which reference TRBV2 and TRBJ2-2 provide the parts outside the CDR3, is EPEVTQTPSHQVTQMGQEVILRCVPISNHLYFYWYRQILGQKVEFLVSFYNNEISEKSEIFDDQFSVERPDGSNFTLKIRSTKLEDSAMYFCASSFRDITGELFFGEGSRLTVL.

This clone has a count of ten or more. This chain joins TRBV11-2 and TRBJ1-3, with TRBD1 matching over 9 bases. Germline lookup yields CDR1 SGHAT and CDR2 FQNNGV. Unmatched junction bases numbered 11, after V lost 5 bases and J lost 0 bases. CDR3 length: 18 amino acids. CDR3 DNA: TGTGCCAGCAGCAGAATCTCCGGGACAGGGCTCTCTGGAAACACCATATATTTT. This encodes CASSRISGTGLSGNTIYF.

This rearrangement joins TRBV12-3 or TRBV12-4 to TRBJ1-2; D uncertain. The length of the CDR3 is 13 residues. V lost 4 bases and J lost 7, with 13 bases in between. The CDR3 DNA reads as TGTGCCAGCAGTTCCCGGGAAGCGCGTGGCTACACCTTC. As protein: CASSSREARGYTF.

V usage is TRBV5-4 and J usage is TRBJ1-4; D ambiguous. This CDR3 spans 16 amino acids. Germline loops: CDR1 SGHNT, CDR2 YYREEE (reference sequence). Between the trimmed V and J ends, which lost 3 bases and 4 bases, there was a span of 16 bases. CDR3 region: CASSSDSSRVNEKLFF. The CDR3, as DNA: TGTGCCAGCAGCTCGGATAGCAGTCGCGTTAATGAAAAACTGTTTTTT.

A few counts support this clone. CDR3 sequence reads: CASSRDPGRETQYF. CDR3 nucleotides: TGTGCCAGCAGCCGGGACCCCGGGAGGGAGACCCAGTACTTC. The genes are TRBV5-5 and TRBJ2-5; 7 bases are a match to TRBD2. This CDR3 spans 14 amino acids. The V gene's germline CDR1 is SGHKS and CDR2 YYEKEE (reference sequence). Germline trimming cut 4 bases from V and 5 bases from J; bases unmatched to any gene: 8.

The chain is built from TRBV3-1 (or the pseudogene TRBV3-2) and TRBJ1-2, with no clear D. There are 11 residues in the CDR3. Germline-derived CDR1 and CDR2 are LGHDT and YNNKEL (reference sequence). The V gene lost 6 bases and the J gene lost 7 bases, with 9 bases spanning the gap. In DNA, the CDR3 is TGTGCCAGCAGAACCACCGGTGGCTACACCTTC. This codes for CASRTTGGYTF.

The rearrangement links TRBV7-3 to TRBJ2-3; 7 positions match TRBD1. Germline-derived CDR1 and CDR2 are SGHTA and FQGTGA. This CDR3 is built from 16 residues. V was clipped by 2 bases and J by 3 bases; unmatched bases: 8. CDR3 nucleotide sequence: TGTGCCAGCAGCTTACGGTCAGGGGGATTTACAGATACGCAGTATTTT. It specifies CASSLRSGGFTDTQYF.